This TCR beta chain was observed in a study of T cell repertoires in cytomegalovirus infection. The wider study: Matching HLA type and CMV infection were both indicated by public TCR beta signatures.

A note on this clonotype: Antigen unknown. This may arise from a read error, as a much more abundant clone is one base away.

TCRdb used MiXCR to reprocess the reads, holding one entry per CDR3 protein. Of some 350,000 distinct CDR3 sequences detected, approximately 18% appear once; the ten largest clones hold 7.5% to 9.5%. Overall study results and limits: Ex vivo, HLA-C-restricted CMV-specific TCR beta clonotypes prevailed over the rest of the response. Summed frequency of shared TCR beta families picked out CMV carriers who also had the relevant HLA.

The CDR3 runs to 15 residues. The germline V gene encodes CDR1 MNHNS and CDR2 SASEGT. The rearrangement joins TRBV6-1 to TRBJ2-7, with 8 positions matching TRBD2. The source of this sequence is a human donor in good health (CMV status not recorded). Some clones in this sample may be carry-over from other donors' samples. The specimen sequenced was PBMCs. The CDR3, as DNA: TGTGTCAGCAGTAAGCGGACTAGCTCGACCTACGAGCAGTACTTC. Residues: CVSSKRTSSTYEQYF.